These T cell receptor beta chains were read from a single sample in a study of shared clonotypes between healthy human individuals. Assay: immunoSEQ multiplex PCR; the TCRdb copy retains only in-frame clones and omits some. The data show 2,500,000 or so clones, with more than 85% seen just once and roughly 0.36% held by the top ten. Sample: naive CD4+ T cells from PBMCs. Source of these receptors: a man between 18 and 35 years old in good health. Some clones in this sample may be carry-over from other donors' samples. CDR3s include the opening cysteine and the closing phenylalanine or tryptophan. Fields, in order: clone size, D gene, J gene, V gene, CDR3 DNA, CDR3 protein. D genes are given only for firm matches. Clone sizes are given selectively: once, few, many, or a class where the clone is expanded.

.,.,TRBJ2-3,TRBV9,TGTGCCAGCACCCCAGCGGGCACCGGAGATACGCAGTATTTT,CASTPAGTGDTQYF
.,.,TRBJ2-1,TRBV4-3,TGCGCCAGCAGCCAAGATGGGGTGAGCTCCTACAATGAGCAGTTCTTC,CASSQDGVSSYNEQFF
.,TRBD1,TRBJ1-3,TRBV5-1,TGCGCCAGCAGCTTACAGGGGGCCTACTCTGGAAACACCATATATTTT,CASSLQGAYSGNTIYF
.,TRBD1,TRBJ1-6,TRBV7-9,TGTGCCAGCAGCTTAGCCCTTGGGACAGGCAATAATTCACCCCTCCACTTT,CASSLALGTGNNSPLHF
.,TRBD1,TRBJ2-7,TRBV30,TGTGCCTGGAGTCCTCCTTGGGGCCGGACAGGGAATATCTACGAGCAGTACTTC,CAWSPPWGRTGNIYEQYF
once,TRBD2,TRBJ2-1,TRBV18,TGTGCCAGCTCACCCGGGACTAGCGGGACTTACAATGAGCAGTTCTTC,CASSPGTSGTYNEQFF
.,TRBD2,TRBJ2-1,TRBV6-6,TGTGCCAGCAGCCGACTAGCGGACTCCTACAATGAGCAGTTCTTC,CASSRLADSYNEQFF
.,.,TRBJ1-2,TRBV28,TGTGCCAGCAGTTTTTCATTAGGAGGCTACACCTTC,CASSFSLGGYTF
.,.,TRBJ2-2,TRBV7-2,TGTGCCAGCAGCCATCGGACGAACACCGGGGAGCTGTTTTTT,CASSHRTNTGELFF
.,.,TRBJ1-2,TRBV18,TGTGCCAGCTCACCACCAAGCATACAGGGCACCGGCTACACCTTC,CASSPPSIQGTGYTF
few,.,TRBJ1-4,TRBV20-1,TGCAGTGCTGGGTTTAATGAAAAACTGTTTTTT,CSAGFNEKLFF
.,.,TRBJ2-3,TRBV5-1,TGCGCCAGCAGCTTGGCCCGGGGAGGGGGGTCTAGCACAGATACGCAGTATTTT,CASSLARGGGSSTDTQYF
once,TRBD1,TRBJ2-7,TRBV18,TGTGCCAGCTCGCGATCCCAGGGGGCAGGCTACGAGCAGTACTTC,CASSRSQGAGYEQYF
.,TRBD1,TRBJ1-1,TRBV29-1,TGCAGCGTTGAGGGCCGACAGGGGAACACTGAAGCTTTCTTT,CSVEGRQGNTEAFF
.,.,TRBJ1-2,TRBV10-3,TGTGCCATCAGTGGCGGGGGCCAGAGATATGGCTACACCTTC,CAISGGGQRYGYTF
.,TRBD1,TRBJ1-1,TRBV11-2,TGTGCCAGCGCACGGGACAGGGGCACTGAAGCTTTCTTT,CASARDRGTEAFF
.,TRBD1,TRBJ2-7,TRBV10-1,TGCGCCAGCAGTTGGACAGGCGACCCCCACGAGCAGTACTTC,CASSWTGDPHEQYF
once,TRBD1,TRBJ2-6,TRBV7-3,TGTGCCAGCAGCCGACAGGGGGCTGGGGCCAACGTCCTGACTTTC,CASSRQGAGANVLTF
.,.,TRBJ1-6,TRBV7-3,TGTGCCAGCAGCTTAGGATGGAATAATTCACCCCTCCACTTT,CASSLGWNNSPLHF
.,.,TRBJ2-1,TRBV28,TGTGCCAGCAGCCTGGTTGAGGGGGGTGAGCAGTTCTTC,CASSLVEGGEQFF
.,.,TRBJ1-5,TRBV19,TGTGCCAGTAGTATTGGTTCCACCCAAGGCAGGGAGAATCAGCCCCAGCATTTT,CASSIGSTQGRENQPQHF
.,.,TRBJ2-7,TRBV7-9,TGTGCCAGCAGCTTCCCGTACGGAGCCTACGAGCAGTACTTC,CASSFPYGAYEQYF
once,TRBD1,TRBJ2-1,TRBV5-1,TGCGCCAGCAGCTTGGGTCGGACAGGGTTAGATGAGCAGTTCTTC,CASSLGRTGLDEQFF
.,TRBD1,TRBJ2-7,TRBV5-1,TGCGCCAACAGCGCCGCCGGGACAGGGCTAATGGAGCAGTACTTC,CANSAAGTGLMEQYF
.,.,TRBJ1-1,TRBV21-1,TGTGCCAGCGGACTCGCGAACTCTACATCAGGGTATAGGAGTACTGAAGCTTTCTTT,CASGLANSTSGYRSTEAFF
.,.,TRBJ1-2,TRBV27,.,CASSSSGKGYTF
.,TRBD1,TRBJ1-1,TRBV28,TGTGCCAGCAGGGGACAGGGGGTAAAAGCGGCTGAAGCTTTCTTT,CASRGQGVKAAEAFF
.,.,TRBJ2-1,TRBV7-2,TGTGCCAGCAGCTCCCCCGCCGCACACATTTACAATGAGCAGTTCTTC,CASSSPAAHIYNEQFF